Listed here are 23 T cell receptor beta chains from one sample, sequenced in a study of STAT3 mutations in large granular lymphocyte leukemia. Study-wide results and limits: Every T-LGLL patient had at least one immunodominant TCRbeta clonotype.

TCRdb keeps only in-frame clones here, not all; method: immunoSEQ multiplex PCR. The data show over 30,000 clones, about 88% seen once. Their antigens are not known. Material: PBMCs. These receptor sequences come from a human donor with T large granular lymphocyte leukemia. Some clones in this sample may be carry-over from other donors' samples.

This chain joins TRBV7-9 and TRBJ2-7; D unresolved. The CDR3 has 13 residues. V lost 3 bases and J 6 bases, leaving 12 bases between the germline ends. Germline CDR1 SEHNR, CDR2 FQNEAQ (reference sequence). The CDR3 bases are TGTGCCAGCAGCTTTGGGTTCGCAGGCGAGCAGTACGTC. Residues: CASSFGFAGEQYV.

The chain couples TRBV28 to TRBJ2-1, with D uncertain. Germline V gene data show CDR1 as MDHEN and CDR2 as SYDVKM. The V and J ends lost 1 base and 9 bases respectively, with 10 bases between them. The CDR3 sequence is 13 residues long. The CDR3 DNA reads TGTGCCAGCAGTTTATCCAGGCTTGGTGAGCAGTTCTTC. Amino acid sequence: CASSLSRLGEQFF.

The CDR3: CASSSTGGWDNSPLHF. CDR3 bases: TGTGCCAGCAGCTCGACAGGGGGCTGGGATAATTCACCCCTCCACTTT. V usage is TRBV5-6 and J usage is TRBJ1-6; 10 bases agree with TRBD1. Germline CDR1 SGHDT, CDR2 YYEEEE. The CDR3 totals 16 residues. Trimming at V came to 3 bases and at J to 5 bases, leaving 5 bases not matched to a gene.

This clone came up once. The V and J genes are TRBV7-8 and TRBJ1-5, with D possibly TRBD1 on 5 matching bases. This CDR3 has 14 amino acids. Germline V gives CDR1 SGHVS, CDR2 FQNEAQ. The V end was cut by 4 bases, the J end by 9 bases, with 16 bases between. CDR3: CASSSEIRQGPQHF. The CDR3 DNA sequence: TGTGCCAGCAGCTCCGAAATACGCCAGGGGCCCCAGCATTTT.

The chain carries TRBV7-9 and TRBJ1-1; 8 positions match TRBD1. Trimming at V came to 5 bases and at J to 1 base, leaving 6 bases not matched to a gene. The CDR3 loop spans 15 amino acids. In germline, CDR1 is SEHNR, CDR2 FQNEAQ (reference sequence). CDR3 nucleotide sequence: TGTGCCAGCAGCCCCACAGACAGGGGGAACACTGAAGCTTTCTTT. It codes for CASSPTDRGNTEAFF. Variable domain in full (rest from reference TRBV7-9 and TRBJ1-1): DTGVSQNPRHKITKRGQNVTFRCDPISEHNRLYWYRQTLGQGPEFLTYFQNEAQLEKSRLLSDRFSAERPKGSFSTLEIQRTEQGDSAMYLCASSPTDRGNTEAFFGQGTRLTVV.

The V and J genes are TRBV5-1 and TRBJ1-2; 12 bases align to TRBD1. Germline-derived CDR1 and CDR2 are SGHRS and YFSETQ. V trimming: 0 bases; J trimming: 8 bases; junction bases outside the gene matches: 5. CDR3 size: 15 residues. The CDR3 nucleotides read TGCGCCAGCAGCTTGGTGGGACAGGGGGCGAACGGCTACACCTTC. This sequence encodes CASSLVGQGANGYTF.

The rearrangement uses TRBV28 and TRBJ2-1; 10 nucleotides align to TRBD1. Germline V gene data show CDR1 as MDHEN and CDR2 as SYDVKM. This CDR3 has 15 residues. The J segment lost 7 bases and the V segment lost 7 bases, leaving 10 bases of the junction unmatched. The CDR3 DNA sequence: TGTGCCAGCACCTCGGGACAGGGGCCAGGGAATGAGCAGTTCTTC. Amino acid sequence: CASTSGQGPGNEQFF. The full variable domain, rest sourced from reference TRBV28 and TRBJ2-1, is DVKVTQSSRYLVKRTGEKVFLECVQDMDHENMFWYRQDPGLGLRLIYFSYDVKMKEKGDIPEGYSVSREKKERFSLILESASTNQTSMYLCASTSGQGPGNEQFFGPGTRLTVL.

The chain is built from TRBV7-9 and TRBJ2-6, with TRBD1 matching 8 bases. J gave up 4 bases and V 1 base, and 3 bases lay outside the gene matches. The CDR3 loop spans 16 amino acids. The germline V gene encodes CDR1 SEHNR and CDR2 FQNEAQ (reference sequence). The CDR3 reads CASSLGTGSGANVLTF. The CDR3 coding sequence is TGTGCCAGCAGCTTAGGGACAGGGTCCGGGGCCAACGTCCTGACTTTC.

The CDR3 DNA sequence: TGTGCCAGCACCTCATTCTCCTATAATTCACCCCTCCACTTT. Encoded protein: CASTSFSYNSPLHF. The J gene is TRBJ1-6, the V gene TRBV28; D remains unclear. The germline V and J ends were trimmed by 7 bases and 0 bases, with 7 bases remaining between them. Germline loops: CDR1 MDHEN, CDR2 SYDVKM. The CDR3 is made up of 14 amino acids.

A single count supports this clone. The chain couples TRBV5-4 to TRBJ1-2; D not resolved. The CDR3 loop spans 14 amino acids. Germline loops: CDR1 SGHNT, CDR2 YYREEE (reference sequence). V dropped 0 bases and J dropped 4 bases, with 10 bases sitting between them. The DNA for the CDR3 is TGTGCCAGCAGCTTGGAGAGGTCCGCCTATGGCTACACCTTC. Amino acid sequence: CASSLERSAYGYTF.

The chain combines TRBV7-2 with TRBJ2-3; 9 bases match TRBD2. V trimming: 5 bases; J trimming: 1 base; junction bases outside the gene matches: 13. The CDR3 totals 18 residues. Germline V gives CDR1 SGHTA, CDR2 FQGNSA. The CDR3 here is CASSPNDLAGRRTDTQYF. The CDR3 DNA reads as TGTGCCAGCAGCCCAAACGACCTAGCGGGGAGGCGCACAGATACGCAGTATTTT.

V gene TRBV5-1 combines with J gene TRBJ2-5; TRBD2 matches at 7 bases. The CDR3 sequence is 12 residues long. Germline V gives CDR1 SGHRS, CDR2 YFSETQ. V lost 1 base, J lost 10 bases, and 4 bases stayed unmatched. The CDR3 here is CASSLTAGVQYF. DNA for the CDR3: TGCGCCAGCAGCTTGACGGCGGGGGTCCAGTACTTC.

This chain connects TRBV6-4 to TRBJ2-2; the D is unclear. The CDR3 consists of 13 residues. Trimming cost V 0 bases and J 4 bases, with 3 bases left between them. CDR1 is MRHNA, CDR2 SNTAGT, per germline. The CDR3 reads CASSDSSTGELFF. The CDR3 DNA reads as TGTGCCAGCAGTGACTCTAGCACCGGGGAGCTGTTTTTT.

The gene calls are TRBV7-2 and TRBJ1-1; the D is unclear. V dropped 5 bases and J dropped 5 bases, with 9 bases sitting between them. The CDR3 covers 12 residues. Germline CDR1 SGHTA, CDR2 FQGNSA. Here the CDR3 DNA reads TGTGCCAGCAGCCCGGGAAGGACTGAAGCTTTCTTT. It codes for CASSPGRTEAFF.

The rearrangement uses TRBV25-1 and TRBJ2-1, with TRBD2 matching 7 bases. The CDR3 has 17 residues. J was trimmed by 1 base and V by 4 bases; bases with no gene match: 10. The germline V gene has CDR1 MGHDK and CDR2 SYGVNS. The CDR3 reads CASSVRSGTTSYNEQFF. The CDR3 DNA reads TGTGCCAGCAGTGTGAGGAGCGGGACCACTTCCTACAATGAGCAGTTCTTC.

J is TRBJ2-7 and V is TRBV27, with 8 bases fitting TRBD1. The CDR3 runs 14 residues. Looked up from germline, CDR1 is MNHEY and CDR2 is SMNVEV (reference sequence). The junction had 3 bases not matched to a gene; V was cut back by 3 bases and J by 2 bases. DNA for the CDR3: TGTGCCAGCAGTTTCGGGACAGGACCCTACGAGCAGTACTTC. This codes for CASSFGTGPYEQYF.

The chain has TRBV14 and TRBJ2-7; 7 nucleotides line up with TRBD1. The CDR3 length is 15 residues. V shed 3 bases and J 3 bases; nucleotides not matched to a gene: 8. Germline V gene sequence: CDR1 SGHDN, CDR2 FVKESK. The chain's CDR3 is CASSHRAGGIYEQYF. For the CDR3, the DNA is TGTGCCAGCAGCCATCGGGCAGGGGGTATCTACGAGCAGTACTTC.

The chain couples TRBV6-5 to TRBJ1-6, with D perhaps TRBD1 (6 bases). The CDR3 sequence is 13 residues long. CDR1 and CDR2 from the germline V gene are MNHEY and SVGAGI. Trimming took off 10 bases at V and 9 bases at J, with 16 bases between the two ends. This CDR3 is CATTGTKGSPLHF. The CDR3 coding sequence is TGTGCCACCACCGGGACAAAAGGTTCACCCCTCCACTTT.

V and J are TRBV28 and TRBJ2-1; no firm D call. The CDR3 is 14 amino acids. Trimming pared 7 bases from V and 3 bases from J, leaving 13 bases between. Germline values: CDR1 MDHEN, CDR2 SYDVKM. DNA for the CDR3: TGTGCCAGCACCCCGGGTGGCGGCTACAATGAGCAGTTCTTC. The encoded protein is CASTPGGGYNEQFF.

In its sample, this clone was seen once. This chain uses TRBV7-9 with TRBJ2-7; 8 positions agree with TRBD2. This CDR3 spans 15 amino acids. V was pared by 5 bases and J by 3 bases, with 9 bases of the junction left unmatched. Germline CDR1 and CDR2: SEHNR and FQNEAQ (reference sequence). CDR3 residues: CASSPASGPHYEQYF. The DNA for the CDR3 is TGTGCCAGCAGCCCTGCTAGCGGGCCCCACTACGAGCAGTACTTC. Variable domain in full (rest from reference TRBV7-9 and TRBJ2-7): DTGVSQNPRHKITKRGQNVTFRCDPISEHNRLYWYRQTLGQGPEFLTYFQNEAQLEKSRLLSDRFSAERPKGSFSTLEIQRTEQGDSAMYLCASSPASGPHYEQYFGPGTRLTVT.

The rearrangement links TRBV28 to TRBJ2-3; 9 bases map to TRBD2. Trimming took 4 bases from V and 0 from J; bases not matched to a gene: 5. Germline values: CDR1 MDHEN, CDR2 SYDVKM. This CDR3 region has 16 residues. CDR3 sequence (DNA): TGTGCCAGCAGTTCCGGGACTAGCCGTAGCACAGATACGCAGTATTTT. Translating it yields CASSSGTSRSTDTQYF.

This rearrangement joins TRBV14 to TRBJ2-5; D uncertain. Trimming shortened V by 1 base and J by 5 bases, and 5 bases separated the two germline ends. Germline V gene lookup returns CDR1 SGHDN and CDR2 FVKESK. This CDR3 has 12 amino acids. For the CDR3, the DNA is TGTGCCAGCAGCCAAGTCGTGGAGACCCAGTACTTC. Protein product: CASSQVVETQYF.

J is TRBJ1-2 and V is TRBV4-2; TRBD1 might be the D (5 bases). V shed 0 bases and J shed 6 bases, with 17 bases lying between them. Germline assignment: CDR1 LGHNA and CDR2 YNFKEQ. The CDR3 contains 16 residues. CDR3 coding DNA: TGTGCCAGCAGCCAAGAGTCAACAGGCAGGATTCATGGCTACACCTTC. Amino acids: CASSQESTGRIHGYTF.